The present T cell receptor beta chain was sequenced within a study of shared clonotypes between healthy human individuals. This clone was observed many times. Only in-frame clones appear in the TCRdb table, and some are missing; sequencing was by immunoSEQ multiplex PCR. The data contain about 520,000 clones, roughly 80% of them singletons. V lost 2 bases, J lost 5 bases, and 10 bases stayed unmatched. Germline V gene lookup returns CDR1 SGHRS and CDR2 YFSETQ. This CDR3 comprises 17 residues. Sequencing used PBMCs. This TCR came from a woman between 35 and 50 years old in good health. Some clones in this sample may be carry-over from other donors' samples. The V gene is TRBV5-1, the J gene TRBJ2-2, with 9 bases identical to TRBD1. The DNA of the CDR3 is TGCGCCAGCAGCTTAGCCCCGACAGGGGGAGGGACCGGGGAGCTGTTTTTT. Amino acid sequence: CASSLAPTGGGTGELFF. Full variable domain (rest looked up from reference TRBV5-1 and TRBJ2-2): KAGVTQTPRYLIKTRGQQVTLSCSPISGHRSVSWYQQTPGQGLQFLFEYFSETQRNKGNFPGRFSGRQFSNSRSEMNVSTLELGDSALYLCASSLAPTGGGTGELFFGEGSRLTVL.